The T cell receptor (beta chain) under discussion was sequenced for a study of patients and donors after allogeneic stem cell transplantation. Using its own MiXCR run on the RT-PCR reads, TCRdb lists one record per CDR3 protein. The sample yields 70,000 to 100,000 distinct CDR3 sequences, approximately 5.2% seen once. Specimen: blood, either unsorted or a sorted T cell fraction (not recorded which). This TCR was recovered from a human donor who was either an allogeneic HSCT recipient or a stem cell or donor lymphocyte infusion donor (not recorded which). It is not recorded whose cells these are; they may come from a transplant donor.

CDR3 in amino acids: CASSRSGGSSYEQYF. For the CDR3, the DNA is TGCGCCAGCAGTCGTTCGGGGGGAAGCTCCTACGAGCAGTACTTC. The gene calls are TRBV10-1 and TRBJ2-7; 7 positions agree with TRBD2. CDR1 WNHNN and CDR2 SYGVQD come from the germline V gene (reference sequence). This CDR3 has 15 amino acids. After removal of 5 bases from V and 0 bases from J, the junction contained 7 bases not matched to a gene.